This T cell receptor (beta chain) came from a study of T cells in Graves' hyperthyroidism and ophthalmopathy (dated by TCRdb to about 2019). With respect to the entire study: Peripheral blood samples were taken at initial diagnosis, before any treatment was given. Prospective prediction of ophthalmopathy was tested in an independent validation cohort consisting of 18 hyperthyroidism patients and 15 or so patients who later progressed to ophthalmopathy. Following sampling, methimazole starting at 30 mg daily was given to hyperthyroidism patients, and high-dose intravenous methylprednisolone was given to ophthalmopathy patients. To identify distinguishing TCR V-J signatures, a discovery cohort of some 99 patients was used, comprising 43 with Graves' ophthalmopathy and approximately 58 with stable Graves' hyperthyroidism. Thyroid tissue and blood T-cell repertoires from several Graves' hyperthyroidism patients were also compared in the study. The 75 to 100 discovery patients were randomly split 7:3 into training and test sets. According to the paper, TCR Vbeta CDR3 sequencing was carried out on roughly 130 peripheral blood samples, which came from under 50 ophthalmopathy, around 74 hyperthyroidism and 17 progressor patients. Overall results and qualifications from the work: In cross-validation, a model built on a 13 V-J signature told ophthalmopathy apart from stable hyperthyroidism with 87.88% sensitivity and about 81% specificity, and in testing the same model reached 80%/75%. In validation, the model predicted progression to ophthalmopathy a median of roughly 6.2 months before onset, with about 67% sensitivity and nearly 75% specificity. Sample size was not statistically predetermined, and investigators were not blinded to group allocation. Most expanded thyroid clonotypes (frequency above 0.001) were also detected in blood, suggesting blood repertoires may reflect thyroid immune responses.

As to this clonotype: Its antigen remains undetermined. Base qualities were left out, and no much larger clone turns up one base away.

Stable Graves' hyperthyroidism was defined as no progression to ophthalmopathy during 18 months of follow-up. Hyperthyroidism patients were newly diagnosed, had a disease duration of under 2 months, and were aged 18 to 65 years. Any patient with an uncontrolled infection, another autoimmune disease, pregnancy or lactation was excluded. Diagnoses were established on the basis of clinical symptoms, serum thyroxine and TRAb, thyroid ultrasound, and orbital computed tomography. Ficoll-Paque density gradient centrifugation was used to isolate PBMCs from about 10 ml of fresh peripheral blood. Trizol reagent was used to extract total RNA, and RNA quality was then checked on an Agilent 2100 Bioanalyzer. The TCR beta CDR3 regions were amplified from the RNA transcripts. The first round of RT-PCR for the TCR CDR3 was performed with the HTBI primer set and the Qiagen OneStep RT-PCR kit. Libraries were constructed in a second round of multiplex PCR, after which size selection and purification were carried out. Paired-end sequencing of the libraries was performed with 100 bp reads on an Illumina HiSeq2000. The original pipeline was this. SOAPnuke was used to process the raw data, with reads discarded if the reads contained adapters or uncalled bases, had a mean Phred below 15, or lacked an exact constant-primer or identifier match. High-quality paired reads were merged with COPE v1.2.5, and unique nucleotide sequences were defined as clonotypes. Clonotypes were aligned to IMGT TRBV, TRBD and TRBJ reference segments using MiTCR v1.1. The analysis was restricted to V-J combinations with a frequency above 0.0001, which together covered over 99% of the repertoires. A TCS score was defined as the ratio between F50 (clonal expansion) and ExV (chaos), using BLOSUM62-based TCRdist between CDR3 peptides within each V-J. Welch's t-statistics and random forest reduced fewer than 550 V-J features to 10 to 15, which were used in a naive Bayes classifier (R e1071). Using fastp at Q25 and MiXCR, TCRdb reprocessed the public reads and kept productive beta chains. Identical CDR3 protein sequences are pooled into one entry, listed with their most common genes and DNA. V and J calls and clone size were set by TCRdb, not the authors. Counted in this sample were approximately 400,000 distinct CDR3 sequences; more than 12% of them appeared once. The ten largest clones add up to around a third of the sample.

Based on the germline V gene, the CDR1 and CDR2 sequences are SQVTM and ANQGSEA. The junction shows trimming of 7 bases on V and 0 bases on J, and the gene matches do not reach 8 bases of it. The CDR3 contains 16 residues, cysteine and phenylalanine counted. Only the CDR3 DNA is retained, 48 bases long and in frame from the first base. Sequenced sample: blood. This receptor was taken from a woman younger than 45 with Graves' hyperthyroidism. The chain was built from TRBV29-1 and TRBJ2-1; 11 bases in between match TRBD2. At the DNA level, the sequence is TGCAGCGGCGCTAGCGGGAGGAGCGGCTCCTACAATGAGCAGTTCTTC. The encoded protein is CSGASGRSGSYNEQFF.